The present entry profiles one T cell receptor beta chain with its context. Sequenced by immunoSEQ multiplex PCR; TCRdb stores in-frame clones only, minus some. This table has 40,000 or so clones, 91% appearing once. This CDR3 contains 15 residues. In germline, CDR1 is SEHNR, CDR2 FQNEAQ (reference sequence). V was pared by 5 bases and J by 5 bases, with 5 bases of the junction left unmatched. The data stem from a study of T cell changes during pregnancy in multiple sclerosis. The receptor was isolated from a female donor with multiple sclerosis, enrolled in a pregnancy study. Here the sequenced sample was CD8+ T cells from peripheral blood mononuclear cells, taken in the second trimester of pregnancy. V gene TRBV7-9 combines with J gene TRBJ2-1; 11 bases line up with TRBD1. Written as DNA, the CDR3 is TGTGCCAGCAGCCTGGGACAGGGGGAGGACAATGAGCAGTTCTTC. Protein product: CASSLGQGEDNEQFF. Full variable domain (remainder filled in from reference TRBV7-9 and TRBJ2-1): DTGVSQNPRHKITKRGQNVTFRCDPISEHNRLYWYRQTLGQGPEFLTYFQNEAQLEKSRLLSDRFSAERPKGSFSTLEIQRTEQGDSAMYLCASSLGQGEDNEQFFGPGTRLTVL.